These 9 T cell receptor beta chains share one sample of origin, sequenced in a study of PD-1 blockade in classical Hodgkin lymphoma. TCRdb's copy holds only in-frame clones and misses some; the assay was immunoSEQ multiplex PCR. The table records about 14,000 clones, around 90% of them present only once. Time point described: newly diagnosed, previously untreated cHL patient sample. Magnetic negative selection, applied to thawed PBMCs, was used to isolate the CD8+ T cells. Sequenced material: CD8+ T cells from blood. These receptors were obtained from a human donor with classical Hodgkin lymphoma.

The chain's CDR3 is CASSAPGTDQETQYF. CDR3 DNA sequence: TGTGCCAGCAGCGCCCCCGGGACAGATCAAGAGACCCAGTACTTC. V is TRBV7-2 and J is TRBJ2-5, with 7 nucleotides matching TRBD1. CDR3 length: 15 amino acids. V was clipped by 5 bases and J by 2 bases; unmatched bases: 8. Germline V CDR1 and CDR2: SGHTA, FQGNSA. The full variable domain, in which reference TRBV7-2 and TRBJ2-5 provide the parts outside the CDR3, is GAGVSQSPSNKVTEKGKDVELRCDPISGHTALYWYRQSLGQGLEFLIYFQGNSAPDKSGLPSDRFSAERTGGSVSTLTIQRTQQEDSAVYLCASSAPGTDQETQYFGPGTRLLVL.

The CDR3 here is CASSEWSATATNEKLFF. The DNA of the CDR3 is TGTGCCAGCAGTGAATGGTCCGCTACTGCAACTAATGAAAAACTGTTTTTT. This chain links TRBV6-1 with TRBJ1-4; D not resolved. The V end lost 2 bases, the J end lost 0 bases, and 13 bases lay between the germline ends. CDR1 MNHNS and CDR2 SASEGT come from the germline V gene. This CDR3 has 17 residues.

V and J are TRBV11-3 and TRBJ1-1, with no clear D. Trimming shortened V by 1 base and J by 1 base, and 7 bases separated the two germline ends. The CDR3 spans 14 residues. The germline gives CDR1 SGHNT, CDR2 YENEEA. The CDR3 DNA reads as TGTGCCAGCAGCTTAGCGGCTCCGAACACTGAAGCTTTCTTT. Protein product: CASSLAAPNTEAFF.

The chain couples TRBV5-1 to TRBJ2-5; D is perhaps TRBD1 or TRBD2 (5 bases each). The end of the DNA is better explained by TRBJ2-7, so the J call may be wrong. The length of the CDR3 is 14 residues. CDR1 and CDR2 from the germline V gene are SGHRS and YFSETQ. CDR3 DNA sequence: TGCGCCAGCAGCTTTGGGGGAAGCTCCTACGAGCAGTACTTC. Translating it yields CASSFGGSSYEQYF.

This chain uses TRBV2 with TRBJ1-4, with 9 bases aligning to TRBD1. The germline gives CDR1 SNHLY, CDR2 FYNNEI. V shed 8 bases and J 7 bases; nucleotides not matched to a gene: 5. The CDR3 has 13 residues. CDR3 bases: TGTGCCAGCGATGAGGACAGGGGTGAAAAACTGTTTTTT. Residues: CASDEDRGEKLFF.

The genes are TRBV6-1 and TRBJ2-1, with D unresolved. The V end was cut by 7 bases, the J end by 5 bases, with 12 bases between. The CDR3 has 13 amino acids. Germline CDR1 and CDR2: MNHNS and SASEGT. CDR3 sequence reads: CASTFPQNNEQFF. The DNA for the CDR3 is TGTGCCAGCACCTTCCCTCAAAACAATGAGCAGTTCTTC.

This clone was detected only a few times. The chain couples TRBV29-1 to TRBJ1-1; D uncertain. CDR1 is SQVTM and CDR2 is ANQGSEA in the germline V gene. Trimming removed 0 bases from V and 6 bases from J, with 8 bases in between. This CDR3 has 12 residues. The CDR3 DNA sequence: TGCAGCGTTGAAGACAGGCTTCCTGAAGCTTTCTTT. As protein: CSVEDRLPEAFF.

This clone occurred a few times. This chain uses TRBV9 with TRBJ2-2; D unclear. The CDR3 sequence is 12 residues long. V was shortened by 4 bases and J by 2 bases, with 3 bases between the two germline ends. CDR1 is SGDLS and CDR2 is YYNGEE in the germline V gene. This CDR3 reads CASSYNTGELFF. DNA of the CDR3: TGTGCCAGCAGCTACAACACCGGGGAGCTGTTTTTT. The full variable domain, with the rest looked up from reference TRBV9 and TRBJ2-2, is DSGVTQTPKHLITATGQRVTLRCSPRSGDLSVYWYQQSLDQGLQFLIQYYNGEERAKGNILERFSAQQFPDLHSELNLSSLELGDSALYFCASSYNTGELFFGEGSRLTVL.

V and J are TRBV6-5 and TRBJ2-1; no clear D. The CDR3 totals 15 residues. Deletions cut 6 bases from V and 8 bases from J, with 20 bases between. Germline V gene lookup returns CDR1 MNHEY and CDR2 SVGAGI. The CDR3 sequence: CASSLTDAASHEQFF. The CDR3 nucleotides are TGTGCCAGCAGCCTTACGGACGCCGCGAGCCATGAGCAGTTCTTC.